This T cell receptor beta chain was sequenced for a study of blood T cells in healthy people across ages. A J-beta primer mix and a sample-barcoded 5' primer were used in a second PCR of roughly 6 to 11 cycles. MiXCR was run by TCRdb on the 5' RACE reads, yielding one entry per CDR3 protein. Among 800,000 or so distinct CDR3 sequences listed, roughly 25% were seen once. CDR1 is LGHDT and CDR2 is YNNKEL in the germline V gene (reference sequence). The CDR3 runs to 13 residues. V lost 2 bases, J lost 5 bases, and 9 bases lay in between. Each sample gave at least 6.5 million isolated PBMCs. This same sample was also part of a study on T cells of mothers and their children. That publication notes: Each donor was one of three healthy Caucasian mothers or one of their six children. Normalized overlap was always slightly, never significantly, higher in related than unrelated mother-child pairs. Persistent microchimeric T cell clones were sought, and none were detected.

The chain carries TRBV3-1 and TRBJ2-5; no clear D. The material sequenced was blood. The clonotype was recovered from a boy aged 5-17 years in good health. Here the CDR3 reads CASSQYRRETQYF. The CDR3 DNA reads TGTGCCAGCAGCCAATACCGACGGGAGACCCAGTACTTC.